This note documents a single T cell receptor beta chain sequence. Sequencing used immunoSEQ multiplex PCR; TCRdb keeps in-frame clones, though not all of them. The sample yields 100,000 to 150,000 clones, around 89% seen once. This record comes from a study of blood T cell repertoires in COVID-19. V lost 4 bases and J lost 5, with 12 bases in between. The CDR3 contains 13 residues. Per the germline V gene, CDR1 is SGHKS and CDR2 is YYEKEE (reference sequence). This clonotype was obtained from a man aged 45-60 years with active or convalescent COVID-19. The material sequenced was peripheral blood. The chain links TRBV5-5 to TRBJ1-2, with unresolved D. CDR3 DNA: TGTGCCAGCAGCCTCTCGGGAGAATATGGCTACACCTTC. This sequence encodes CASSLSGEYGYTF.